The next 8 T cell receptor beta chains were all read from a single sample in a study of blood T cell repertoires in COVID-19. The repertoire was sequenced with immunoSEQ multiplex PCR; TCRdb's copy has only in-frame clones and lacks some. The sample has about 140,000 clones, approximately 87% seen once. The specimen sequenced was peripheral blood. These TCRs come from a woman between 40 and 50 years old with acute or convalescent COVID-19.

The V and J genes are TRBV30 and TRBJ1-1, with TRBD1 matching 9 bases. The CDR3 is made up of 15 amino acids. V was clipped by 3 bases and J by 2 bases; unmatched bases: 7. Germline assignment: CDR1 GTSNPN and CDR2 SVGIG (reference sequence). The CDR3: CAWSRDRVANTEAFF. The CDR3 DNA reads as TGTGCCTGGAGCCGGGACAGGGTAGCAAACACTGAAGCTTTCTTT.

This rearrangement joins TRBV7-9 to TRBJ2-1, with TRBD2 matching 12 bases. The CDR3 is 15 amino acids. CDR1 SEHNR and CDR2 FQNEAQ come from the germline V gene (reference sequence). V trimming: 6 bases; J trimming: 5 bases; junction bases outside the gene matches: 5. This CDR3 is CASRWTSGKNNEQFF. The CDR3 bases are TGTGCCAGCAGGTGGACTAGCGGGAAGAACAATGAGCAGTTCTTC.

V gene TRBV6-5 combines with J gene TRBJ1-2; D is undetermined. V was clipped by 0 bases and J by 4 bases, with 6 bases between them. The length of the CDR3 is 13 residues. The germline gives CDR1 MNHEY, CDR2 SVGAGI. CDR3 loop: CASSYSNFYGYTF. The CDR3 DNA follows: TGTGCCAGCAGTTACTCCAACTTCTATGGCTACACCTTC.

This rearrangement joins TRBV5-4 to TRBJ2-3; weak D call: TRBD2 (5 bases). The V end lost 1 base, the J end lost 0 bases, and 12 bases lay between the germline ends. This CDR3 has 16 amino acids. Per germline, CDR1 SGHNT and CDR2 YYREEE (reference sequence). The CDR3 bases are TGTGCCAGCAGCTTGCTAAGCGGAGTTAGCACAGATACGCAGTATTTT. Encoded protein: CASSLLSGVSTDTQYF.

The chain has TRBV28 and TRBJ1-1; 8 bases are a match to TRBD1. Germline-derived CDR1 and CDR2 are MDHEN and SYDVKM. Trimming at V came to 1 base and at J to 5 bases, leaving 6 bases not matched to a gene. This CDR3 is 15 amino acids long. CDR3 protein: CASSLLGTGATEAFF. For the CDR3, the DNA is TGTGCCAGCAGTTTATTAGGGACAGGTGCGACTGAAGCTTTCTTT.

As for this clone: Within the sample, other DNA sequences also encode this same CDR3. This chain uses TRBV7-3 with TRBJ1-1; D might be TRBD1 (6 bases). V was pared by 5 bases and J by 1 base, with 8 bases between. CDR1 is SGHTA, CDR2 FQGTGA, per germline. CDR3 size: 13 residues. Here the CDR3 reads CASSLQGNTEAFF. DNA of the CDR3: TGTGCCAGCAGCCTACAGGGGAACACTGAAGCTTTCTTT.

The chain couples TRBV19 to TRBJ1-4; 7 bases agree with TRBD1. Trimming removed 6 bases from V and 8 bases from J; junction bases left unmatched: 9. Germline V gives CDR1 LNHDA, CDR2 SQIVND (reference sequence). This CDR3 has 14 residues. In DNA, the CDR3 is TGTGCCAGTAGACCCCCAGGGGGTAGGGAAAAACTGTTTTTT. Its translation is CASRPPGGREKLFF.

The genes are TRBV19 and TRBJ1-2; TRBD1 matches 12 bases. V shed 6 bases, J shed 6 bases, and the junction held 8 bases outside the gene matches. CDR1 is LNHDA and CDR2 is SQIVND in the germline V gene (reference sequence). This CDR3 is built from 15 residues. CDR3 sequence (DNA): TGTGCCAGTAGCGAAAACCGGGACAGGGGGCATGGCTACACCTTC. Amino acids: CASSENRDRGHGYTF.